The 3 T cell receptor beta chains below were found in one sample sequenced in a study of blood T cell repertoires in COVID-19. Only in-frame clones appear in the TCRdb table, and some are missing; sequencing was by immunoSEQ multiplex PCR. The sample consists of roughly 70,000 clones, about 91% of them appearing once. The source material was peripheral blood. The receptors were gathered from a human donor with active COVID-19. The donor label of this sample is uncertain.

V is TRBV24-1 and J is TRBJ2-7, with 11 nucleotides matching TRBD1. Per germline, CDR1 KGHDR and CDR2 SFDVKD. This CDR3 is built from 14 residues. V lost 6 bases to trimming and J lost 2 bases; unmatched junction nucleotides: 2. This chain's CDR3 is CATSPGQGAYEQYF. The CDR3 DNA sequence: TGTGCCACCAGTCCGGGACAGGGGGCCTACGAGCAGTACTTC.

This chain links TRBV11-2 with TRBJ2-2; TRBD2 aligns across 11 bases. V lost 3 bases and J lost 3; bases outside the gene matches: 3. The CDR3 loop spans 16 amino acids. Germline V CDR1 and CDR2: SGHAT, FQNNGV. The CDR3 DNA is TGTGCCAGCAGCTTCCTACTAGCGGGAGACACCGGGGAGCTGTTTTTT. Translating it yields CASSFLLAGDTGELFF.

For this clone: Compared with germline, one end of the junction differs, possibly owing to a read error. CDR3 region: CASSWTGMKTEAFF. The CDR3 nucleotides read TGTGCCAGCAGTTGGACAGGGATGAAGACTGAAGCTTTCTTT. The chain employs TRBV27 and TRBJ1-1, with TRBD1 matching 8 bases. Germline-derived CDR1 and CDR2 are MNHEY and SMNVEV (reference sequence). This CDR3 is built from 14 residues.